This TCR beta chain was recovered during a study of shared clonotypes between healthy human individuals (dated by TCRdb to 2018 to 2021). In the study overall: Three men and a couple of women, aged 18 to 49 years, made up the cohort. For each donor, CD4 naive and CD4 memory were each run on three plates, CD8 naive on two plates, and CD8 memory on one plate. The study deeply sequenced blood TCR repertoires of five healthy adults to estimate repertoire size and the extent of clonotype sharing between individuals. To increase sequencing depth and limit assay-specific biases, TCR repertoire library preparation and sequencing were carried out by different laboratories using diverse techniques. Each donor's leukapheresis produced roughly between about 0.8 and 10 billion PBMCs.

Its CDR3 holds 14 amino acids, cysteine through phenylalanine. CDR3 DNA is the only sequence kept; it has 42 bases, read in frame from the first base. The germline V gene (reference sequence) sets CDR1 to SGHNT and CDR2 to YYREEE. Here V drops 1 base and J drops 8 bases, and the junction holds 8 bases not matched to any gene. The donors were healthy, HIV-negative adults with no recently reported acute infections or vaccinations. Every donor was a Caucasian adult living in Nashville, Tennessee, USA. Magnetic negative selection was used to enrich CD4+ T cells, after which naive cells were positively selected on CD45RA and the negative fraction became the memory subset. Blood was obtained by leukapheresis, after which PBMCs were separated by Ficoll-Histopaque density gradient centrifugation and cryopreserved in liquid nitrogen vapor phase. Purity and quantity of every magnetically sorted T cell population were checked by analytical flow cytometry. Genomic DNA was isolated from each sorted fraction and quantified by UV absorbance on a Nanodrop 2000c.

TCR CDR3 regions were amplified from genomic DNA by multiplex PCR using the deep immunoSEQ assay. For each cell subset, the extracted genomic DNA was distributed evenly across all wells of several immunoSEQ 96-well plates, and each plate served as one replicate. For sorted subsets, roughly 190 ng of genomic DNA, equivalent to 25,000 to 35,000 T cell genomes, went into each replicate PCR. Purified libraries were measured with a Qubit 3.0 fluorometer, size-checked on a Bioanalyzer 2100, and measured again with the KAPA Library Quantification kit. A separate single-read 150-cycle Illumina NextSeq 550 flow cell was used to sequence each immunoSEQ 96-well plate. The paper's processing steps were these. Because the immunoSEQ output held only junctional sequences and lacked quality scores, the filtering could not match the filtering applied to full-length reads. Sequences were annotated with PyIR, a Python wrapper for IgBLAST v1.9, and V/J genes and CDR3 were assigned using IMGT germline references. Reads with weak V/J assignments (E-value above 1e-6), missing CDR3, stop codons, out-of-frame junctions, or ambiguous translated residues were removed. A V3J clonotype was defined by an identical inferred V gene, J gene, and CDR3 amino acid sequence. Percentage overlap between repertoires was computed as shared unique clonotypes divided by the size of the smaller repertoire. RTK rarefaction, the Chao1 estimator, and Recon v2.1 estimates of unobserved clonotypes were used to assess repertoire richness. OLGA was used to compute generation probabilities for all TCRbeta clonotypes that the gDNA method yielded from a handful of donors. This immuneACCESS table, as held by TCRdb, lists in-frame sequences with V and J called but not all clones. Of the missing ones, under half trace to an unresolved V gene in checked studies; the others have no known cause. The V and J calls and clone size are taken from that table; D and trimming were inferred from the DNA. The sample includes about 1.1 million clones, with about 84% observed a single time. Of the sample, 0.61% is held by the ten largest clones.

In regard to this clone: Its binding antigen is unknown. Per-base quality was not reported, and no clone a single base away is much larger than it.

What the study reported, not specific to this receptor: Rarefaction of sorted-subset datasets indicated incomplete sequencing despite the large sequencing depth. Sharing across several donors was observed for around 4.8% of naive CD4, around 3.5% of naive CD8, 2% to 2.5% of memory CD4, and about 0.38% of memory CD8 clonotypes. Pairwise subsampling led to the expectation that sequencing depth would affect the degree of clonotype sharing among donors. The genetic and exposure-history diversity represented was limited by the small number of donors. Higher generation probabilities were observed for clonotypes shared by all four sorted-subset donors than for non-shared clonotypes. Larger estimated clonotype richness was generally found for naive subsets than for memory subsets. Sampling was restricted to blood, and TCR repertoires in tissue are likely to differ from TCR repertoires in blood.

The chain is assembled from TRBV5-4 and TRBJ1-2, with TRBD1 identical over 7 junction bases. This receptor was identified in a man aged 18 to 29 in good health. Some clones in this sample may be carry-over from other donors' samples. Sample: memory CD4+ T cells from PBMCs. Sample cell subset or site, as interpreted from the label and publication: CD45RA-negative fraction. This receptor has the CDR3 CASSLRRGRVGYTF. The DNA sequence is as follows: TGTGCCAGCAGCTTGAGGAGGGGGCGGGTAGGCTACACCTTC.